Sequencing of this T cell receptor (beta chain) was carried out in a study of blood T cell repertoires in COVID-19. In the study overall: Italy, Spain and the United States were the sources of the convalescent and acute COVID-19 samples.

Data came from immunoSEQ multiplex PCR; TCRdb stores just in-frame clones and leaves some out. The sample has a few hundred thousand clones; around 86% are singletons. Trimming removed 5 bases from V and 0 bases from J, with 13 bases in between. The CDR3 extends over 15 amino acids. Germline loops: CDR1 MNHEY, CDR2 SVGAGI. This receptor was taken from a woman aged 50 to 60 who had recovered from COVID-19. The chain combines TRBV6-5 with TRBJ1-1; D ambiguous. The specimen was PBMCs or T cells enriched from blood (not recorded which). The CDR3 DNA sequence: TGTGCCAGCAGTCCTCTCCGGGAATTGAACACTGAAGCTTTCTTT. Protein: CASSPLRELNTEAFF.